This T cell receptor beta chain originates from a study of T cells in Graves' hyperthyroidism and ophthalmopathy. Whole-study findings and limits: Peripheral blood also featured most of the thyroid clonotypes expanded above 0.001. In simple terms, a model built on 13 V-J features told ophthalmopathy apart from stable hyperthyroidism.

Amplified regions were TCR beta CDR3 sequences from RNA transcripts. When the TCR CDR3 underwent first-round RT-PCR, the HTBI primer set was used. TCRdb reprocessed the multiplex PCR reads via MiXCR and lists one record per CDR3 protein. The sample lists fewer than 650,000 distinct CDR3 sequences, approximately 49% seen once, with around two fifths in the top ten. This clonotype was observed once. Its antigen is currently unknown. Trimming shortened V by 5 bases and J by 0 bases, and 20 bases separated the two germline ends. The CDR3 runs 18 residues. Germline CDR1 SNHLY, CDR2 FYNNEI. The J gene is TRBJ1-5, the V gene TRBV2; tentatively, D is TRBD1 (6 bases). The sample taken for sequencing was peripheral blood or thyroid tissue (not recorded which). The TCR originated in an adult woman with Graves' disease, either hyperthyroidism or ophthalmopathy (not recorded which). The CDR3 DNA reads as TGTGCCAGCAGTTTGGACAGAGCCTTTATTTATAGCAATCAGCCCCAGCATTTT. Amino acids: CASSLDRAFIYSNQPQHF.